A single sample gave rise to the 2 T cell receptor beta chains below, sequenced in a study of CXCR3-negative and CXCR3-positive naive CD8 T cells. The TRB libraries of cDNA were built by UMI-labeled 5' RACE. TCRdb derives one entry per CDR3 protein from the 5' RACE reads, leaving out DNA. The record lists around 40,000 distinct CDR3 sequences, of which the ten most abundant hold around 1.9%. Sequencing was carried out using naive CXCR3- CD8+ T cells from blood. Subset specified: CD45RO-CCR7+CD27+CD95- naive CD8+ T cells lacking CXCR3 (TNR3-). The receptors shown here come from a human donor in good health. Some clones in this sample may be carry-over from other donors' samples.

V usage is TRBV24-1 and J usage is TRBJ2-2; TCRdb calls TRBD2, which cannot be checked without DNA. Looked up from germline, CDR1 is KGHDR and CDR2 is SFDVKD. This CDR3 is built from 14 residues. The CDR3 spells CATGEGTDTGELFF.

The rearrangement links TRBV29-1 to TRBJ2-7; TCRdb's D gene call, TRBD1, goes unchecked for lack of DNA. Germline V gives CDR1 SQVTM, CDR2 ANQGSEA. The CDR3 spans 13 residues. The CDR3 loop reads CSVDGTGDYEQYF.